The source of this T cell receptor beta chain is a study of shared clonotypes between healthy human individuals (dated by TCRdb to about 2020). Describing the broader study: The cohort comprised a couple of women and a few men aged 18 to 49 years. To estimate repertoire size and how much clonotype sharing occurs between individuals, the study deeply sequenced the blood TCR repertoires of roughly 5 healthy adults. For each donor, CD4 naive and CD4 memory were each run on three plates, CD8 naive on two plates, and CD8 memory on one plate. Per donor, leukapheresis produced somewhere between about 0.85 and 9.5 billion PBMCs. To increase sequencing depth and limit assay-specific biases, TCR repertoire library preparation and sequencing were carried out by different laboratories using diverse techniques.

Ends trimmed: V by 5 bases, J by 2 bases; bases unmatched to a gene: 10. CDR1 and CDR2, looked up from the germline V gene, are MDHEN and SYDVKM. From cysteine to phenylalanine, the CDR3 is 16 amino acids long. CDR3 DNA is the only sequence kept; it has 48 bases, read in frame from the first base. Note on this clone: This clone's antigen is unknown. Nothing much larger sits one base from this clone, and base qualities are not available.

CD8 naive samples were CD45RO-negative cells positively selected for CCR7, giving a CD45RA+CCR7+ population that excluded TemRA cells. Healthy HIV-negative adults with no recently reported acute infections or vaccinations were included as donors. All donors were Caucasian adults living in Nashville, Tennessee, USA. After blood collection by leukapheresis, PBMCs were isolated using Ficoll-Histopaque density gradient centrifugation and then cryopreserved in the vapor phase of liquid nitrogen. Analytical flow cytometry was used to check the purity and quantity of every magnetically sorted T cell population. From each sorted fraction, genomic DNA was isolated and quantified by UV absorbance on a Nanodrop 2000c. Using the deep immunoSEQ assay, multiplex PCR amplified TCR CDR3 regions from genomic DNA. Extracted genomic DNA from each cell subset was spread evenly across all wells of several immunoSEQ 96-well plates, with each plate serving as a replicate. Each replicate PCR for sorted subsets received around 210 ng genomic DNA, equal to tens of thousands of T cell genomes. Purified libraries were quantified with a Qubit 3.0 fluorometer, sized on a Bioanalyzer 2100, and re-quantified with the KAPA Library Quantification kit. Each immunoSEQ 96-well plate was sequenced on its own single-read 150-cycle Illumina NextSeq 550 flow cell. The original methods were these. The immunoSEQ output contained only junctional sequences without quality scores, so filtering could not match that applied to full-length reads. To assign V/J genes and CDR3, sequences were annotated against IMGT germline references using PyIR, a Python wrapper for IgBLAST v1.9. Any read was removed if the V/J assignment was weak (E-value above 1e-6), the CDR3 was missing, or the read contained stop codons, out-of-frame junctions, or ambiguous translated residues. V3J clonotypes were defined as sequences sharing an identical inferred V gene, J gene, and CDR3 amino acid sequence. Percentage overlap between repertoires was calculated by dividing the number of shared unique clonotypes by the size of the smaller repertoire. Repertoire richness was assessed with RTK rarefaction, the Chao1 estimator, and Recon v2.1 estimates of unobserved clonotypes. Generation probabilities were computed with OLGA for all TCRbeta clonotypes obtained by the gDNA method from a few donors. The table comes from immuneACCESS by way of TCRdb, which keeps in-frame sequences with V and J called. Part of the clones is missing from these tables; in studies checked, under half for an unresolved V gene and the rest for unknown reasons. Clone size and V and J calls were adopted from that table, with D and trimming inferred from the DNA. The sample table contains approximately 650,000 clones; only one count was recorded for around 95% of them. Of the sample, 0.1% to 0.11% is held by the ten largest clones.

Points the paper makes about the study in general: The genetic and exposure-history diversity represented was limited by the small number of donors. Naive subsets generally had larger estimated clonotype richness than memory subsets. Sampling was limited to blood, and TCR repertoires in tissue likely differ from TCR repertoires in blood. Rarefaction of sorted-subset datasets indicated incomplete sequencing despite the large sequencing depth. About 4.5% of naive CD4, roughly 3.6% of naive CD8, 2.3% of memory CD4, and roughly 0.4% of memory CD8 clonotypes were shared across a few donors. Compared with non-shared clonotypes, clonotypes shared by all four sorted-subset donors had higher generation probabilities. Pairwise subsampling led to the expectation that sequencing depth would affect the degree of clonotype sharing among donors.

The receptor was isolated from a woman in her twenties or thirties in good health. In this chain, TRBV28 is recombined with TRBJ2-7; a stretch of 9 junction bases matches TRBD1. Sequenced sample: naive CD8+ T cells sorted from blood. The cell subset or site tag for this specimen amounts to: CD45RA+CCR7+. The CDR3 sequence is CASSIRLGTGPYEQYF. The DNA reads TGTGCCAGCAGTATTCGCCTCGGGACAGGGCCCTACGAGCAGTACTTC.